These T cell receptor beta chains were read from a single sample in a study of cytomegalovirus exposure and HLA in healthy donors. Clones were read by immunoSEQ multiplex PCR, and TCRdb kept only the in-frame ones, dropping some. The sample has around 40,000 clones; 60% to 75% are singletons. Sample: PBMCs. The receptor source for this set is a middle-aged man in good health and CMV-seronegative. Each CDR3 is given with its conserved first and last residue. A D gene is named only where the DNA matches it firmly. Size values are once, few and many counts, or a class for expanded clones, and some rows have none.

clone_size	v_call	j_call	d_call	cdr3_nt	cdr3_aa
-	TRBV4-2	TRBJ2-3	-	TGTGCCAGCAGCGAAATGTCAATAGCTAGCACAGATACGCAGTATTTT	CASSEMSIASTDTQYF
once	TRBV20-1	TRBJ1-4	-	TGCAGTGCTAGATCAAATGAAAAACTGTTTTTT	CSARSNEKLFF
-	TRBV4-1	TRBJ1-1	-	TGCGCCAGCAGCCATCAGGGTGAAGCTTTCTTT	CASSHQGEAFF
-	TRBV19	TRBJ1-6	TRBD1	TGTGCCAGTAGTGCCCACCGGGACAGGGCCGGGTCACCCCTCCACTTT	CASSAHRDRAGSPLHF
-	TRBV7-9	TRBJ1-5	-	TGTGCCAGCAGCTTATACCCAGGTGATCAGCCCCAGCATTTT	CASSLYPGDQPQHF
-	TRBV7-8	TRBJ2-5	-	TGTGCCAGCAGCTTAATGGGGGGTCAAGAGACCCAGTACTTC	CASSLMGGQETQYF
few	TRBV4-1	TRBJ2-5	-	TGCGCCAGCAGCAACCGGGACACCCCCCAAGAGACCCAGTACTTC	CASSNRDTPQETQYF
few	TRBV30	TRBJ1-2	-	TGTGCCTGGATGCCCAAAGCCTGGGACAACTCTCCCTATGGCTACACCTTC	CAWMPKAWDNSPYGYTF
-	TRBV6-1	TRBJ1-3	-	TGTGCCAGCAGTGAAGCGCCGGACTTCGGAAACACCATATATTTT	CASSEAPDFGNTIYF
-	TRBV5-1	TRBJ2-1	TRBD2	TGCGCCAGCAGCTCAACGGGACTAGCGTCTTACAATGAGCAGTTCTTC	CASSSTGLASYNEQFF
medium-sized	TRBV6-1	TRBJ1-2	-	TGTGCCAGCAGTGGCTCAGGACAGCCAGTCAACTATGGCTACACCTTC	CASSGSGQPVNYGYTF
-	TRBV15	TRBJ1-5	TRBD1	TGTGCCACCAGCTGGGACAGGGTTAACCAACCCCAGCATTTT	CATSWDRVNQPQHF
-	TRBV4-1	TRBJ2-3	TRBD2	TGCGCCAGCAGCCAACTAGAGCGGGGGGGCCAAGATACGCAGTATTTC	CASSQLERGGQDTQYF
-	TRBV6-1	TRBJ2-7	-	TGTGCCAGCAGTGAAGACCAACCAGATTACGAGCAGTACTTC	CASSEDQPDYEQYF
few	TRBV11-2	TRBJ1-6	-	TGTGCCAGCAGCTTGAACAGTCCTAATTCACCCCTCCACTTT	CASSLNSPNSPLHF
-	TRBV29-1	TRBJ2-1	TRBD2	TGCAGCGCTCCCTCTCCGGATGGGGGGGACAATGAGCAGTTCTTC	CSAPSPDGGDNEQFF
few	TRBV29-1	TRBJ2-2	TRBD2	TGCAGCGTTGAAGAATCAGCGGGGGGCACCGGGGAGCTGTTTTTT	CSVEESAGGTGELFF
-	TRBV13	TRBJ1-1	-	TGTGCCAGCAGCTTAGGCAGCACTGAAGCTTTCTTT	CASSLGSTEAFF
few	TRBV7-8	TRBJ2-1	-	TGTGCCAGCAGCTTAGCGAGCATCCGTGGTGAGCAGTTCTTC	CASSLASIRGEQFF
few	TRBV15	TRBJ2-1	-	TGTGCCACCAGCACCGACAATGAGCAGTTCTTC	CATSTDNEQFF
-	TRBV30	TRBJ1-2	TRBD1	TGTGCCTGGAATCGACAGGGCTTCGGCTATGGCTACACCTTC	CAWNRQGFGYGYTF
once	TRBV5-1	TRBJ1-6	-	TGCGCCAGCAGCCCGACGGGCTCCTATAATTCACCCCTCCACTTT	CASSPTGSYNSPLHF
-	TRBV2	TRBJ1-1	-	TGTGCCAGCAGAACAGAGAGGAACACTGAAGCTTTCTTT	CASRTERNTEAFF
-	TRBV11-2	TRBJ2-3	TRBD2	TGTGCCAGCAGCCTCGGGACTATATCCACAGATACGCAGTATTTT	CASSLGTISTDTQYF
-	TRBV30	TRBJ1-5	TRBD1	TGTGCCTGGAGCAGGACAGGGGTTCAGCCCCAGCATTTT	CAWSRTGVQPQHF
-	TRBV28	TRBJ1-6	TRBD1	TGTGCCAGCAGTTTTCTCGGGACAGGGAATTCACCCCTCCACTTT	CASSFLGTGNSPLHF
few	TRBV27	TRBJ1-1	TRBD1	TGTGCCAGCCGAACAGGGGGTGGCACTGAAGCTTTCTTT	CASRTGGGTEAFF
-	TRBV6-5	TRBJ1-5	-	TGTGCCAGCAGTTACTCTGTCCGGGATCAGCCCCAGCATTTT	CASSYSVRDQPQHF
-	TRBV28	TRBJ1-2	-	TGTGCCAGCAGTTTATTTGGGGAGGCTTGGGGCTACACCTTC	CASSLFGEAWGYTF
-	TRBV7-7	TRBJ2-1	-	TGTGCTAGCAGCACCTTAGGGGGTGAGCAGTTCTTC	CASSTLGGEQFF
-	TRBV29-1	TRBJ1-2	-	TGCAGCGTTGATCGGGCCCCTGGGAGCTATGGCTACACCTTC	CSVDRAPGSYGYTF
-	TRBV7-9	TRBJ1-6	-	TGTGCCAGCAGTTTGAGGGCCGCCTATAATTCACCCCTCCACTTT	CASSLRAAYNSPLHF
-	TRBV9	TRBJ1-4	TRBD1	TGTGCCAGCAGCGTAGGACAGGGGGCTAATGAAAAACTGTTTTTT	CASSVGQGANEKLFF
-	TRBV28	TRBJ2-1	-	TGTGCCAGCAGTTTTGGCGGGGTGGGTGGCGATGAGCAGTTCTTC	CASSFGGVGGDEQFF
-	TRBV4-2	TRBJ1-1	TRBD1	TGTGCCAGCAGCCAAGCTTCGGGCCCAGGGGGGACTGAAGCTTTCTTT	CASSQASGPGGTEAFF
few	TRBV6-5	TRBJ2-3	TRBD1	TGTGCCAGCAGTCAAGACAGGGCCCTGTATTTT	CASSQDRALYF
-	TRBV4-1	TRBJ1-2	-	TGCGCCAGCAGCCAAGACGGGTTTGGCTACACCTTC	CASSQDGFGYTF
-	TRBV13	TRBJ1-1	-	TGTGCCAGCAGCTTAGCAGGGCAGAACACTGAAGCTTTCTTT	CASSLAGQNTEAFF
-	TRBV5-4	TRBJ2-2	-	TGTGCCAGCAGCTTGGAGCCTACCGCCGGGGAGCTGTTTTTT	CASSLEPTAGELFF
-	TRBV10-3	TRBJ2-7	TRBD1	TGTGCCATCAGTGAGTCCTCCTGGGACAGCTCCTACGAGCAGTACTTC	CAISESSWDSSYEQYF
-	TRBV7-9	TRBJ2-7	TRBD2	TGTGCCAGCAGCTTAGAAGCGGGGGGAGTTTACGAGCAGTACTTC	CASSLEAGGVYEQYF
-	TRBV30	TRBJ1-3	-	TGTGCCTGGCTTCCGGGGGCTGGAAACACCATATATTTT	CAWLPGAGNTIYF
-	TRBV6-6	TRBJ1-2	-	TGTGCCAGCAGTTACTCGACAGGCTCTAACTATGGCTACACCTTC	CASSYSTGSNYGYTF
-	TRBV18	TRBJ1-1	TRBD1	TGTGCCAGCTCCCAGGGACAGGGGGCCACTGAAGCTTTCTTT	CASSQGQGATEAFF
-	TRBV6-5	TRBJ1-5	TRBD1	TGTGCCAGCAAAACGACAGGGATTAGCAATCAGCCCCAGCATTTT	CASKTTGISNQPQHF
-	TRBV4-2	TRBJ1-4	TRBD1	TGTGCCAGCAGCCCTTCGGACAGGGAGGATGAAAAACTGTTTTTT	CASSPSDREDEKLFF
-	TRBV30	TRBJ2-7	-	TGTGCCTGGGCAGTGGACAGTAGGAACGAGCAGTACTTC	CAWAVDSRNEQYF